One T cell receptor beta chain is described in this entry. TCRdb's table, derived via immunoSEQ multiplex PCR, lists solely in-frame clones and lacks some. The sample shows just under 100,000 clones, approximately 93% of them seen only once. Germline CDR1 and CDR2: SQVTM and ANQGSEA. This CDR3 is 13 amino acids long. With 6 bases removed from V and 7 bases from J, the gap between germline ends came to 19 bases. The sample belongs to a study of T cell changes during pregnancy in multiple sclerosis. The chain joins TRBV29-1 to TRBJ2-7; no reliable D call. The TCR originated in a female donor with multiple sclerosis, enrolled in a pregnancy study. The source was peripheral blood, collected after pregnancy. The CDR3 DNA is TGCAGCGTCGAGAACCGGGTCTCGAGGGAGCAGTACTTC. Protein product: CSVENRVSREQYF.